A single sample is the source of the 7 T cell receptor beta chains below, sequenced in a study of T cells in Graves' hyperthyroidism and ophthalmopathy (dated by TCRdb to the late 2010s). Receptor libraries were prepared by multiplex PCR. Sequencing was performed on an Illumina HiSeq 2000. The TCR beta CDR3 regions were amplified from RNA transcripts. The first round of RT-PCR for the TCR CDR3 was performed with the HTBI primer set and the Qiagen OneStep RT-PCR kit. TCRdb reran the public reads through fastp at Q25 and MiXCR, keeping productive beta chains. A single entry per CDR3 protein holds the most common genes and DNA from its merged rows. The sample table records 560,000 or so distinct CDR3 sequences; about 20% of these occur just once. The ten top clones hold about 45% of the sample. The source material was blood. Every receptor here comes from a man in his forties with Graves' ophthalmopathy.

The rearrangement joins TRBV15 to TRBJ1-1; maybe TRBD1 (6 bases). V was shortened by 0 bases and J by 4 bases, with 15 bases between the two germline ends. CDR1 is LNHNV, CDR2 YYDKDF, per germline (reference sequence). The CDR3 runs 16 residues. Here the CDR3 reads CATSREFGGPPTEAFF. The CDR3 DNA is TGTGCCACCAGCAGAGAGTTTGGGGGCCCCCCCACTGAAGCTTTCTTT.

This chain joins TRBV6-1 and TRBJ1-2; 9 nucleotides match TRBD1. The J segment lost 4 bases and the V segment lost 5 bases, leaving 2 bases of the junction unmatched. Germline CDR1 MNHNS, CDR2 SASEGT. This CDR3 comprises 13 residues. The CDR3 sequence is CASSKGQGYGYTF. The CDR3 region has the DNA TGTGCCAGCAGTAAGGGACAGGGCTATGGCTACACCTTC.

This clonotype was observed many times. The chain is built from TRBV27 and TRBJ1-5, with no clear D. CDR1 is MNHEY, CDR2 SMNVEV, per germline (reference sequence). There are 13 residues in the CDR3. Trimming pared 2 bases from V and 5 bases from J, leaving 7 bases between. The CDR3 DNA follows: TGTGCCAGCAGTTTACGGGCGGATCAGCCCCAGCATTTT. It is translated as CASSLRADQPQHF.

The sample holds many counts of this clonotype. The chain carries TRBV20-1 and TRBJ2-1; D is uncertain. The CDR3 is 13 residues long. Trimming removed 6 bases from V and 0 bases from J, with 9 bases in between. Looked up from germline, CDR1 is DFQATT and CDR2 is SNEGSKA (reference sequence). The CDR3 region has the DNA TGCAGTGCCGGACGCAGCTCCTACAATGAGCAGTTCTTC. Its protein is CSAGRSSYNEQFF.

V gene TRBV7-8 combines with J gene TRBJ2-1, with 14 bases that match TRBD2. CDR1 and CDR2 (germline): SGHVS, FQNEAQ. The CDR3 consists of 15 residues. The ends lost 4 bases at V and 9 bases at J; junction bases unmatched: 5. The CDR3 nucleotides are TGTGCCAGCAGCTCCGGACTAGCGGGAGGTCTTGAGCAGTTCTTC. This sequence encodes CASSSGLAGGLEQFF.

Ten or more counts support this clonotype. J is TRBJ2-5 and V is TRBV10-3; 7 positions agree with TRBD2. CDR3 length: 16 residues. CDR1 ENHRY and CDR2 SYGVKD come from the germline V gene. The J segment lost 5 bases and the V segment lost 0 bases, leaving 9 bases of the junction unmatched. CDR3 amino acids: CAISESERDVRETQYF. The DNA of the CDR3 is TGTGCCATCAGTGAGTCTGAGCGGGACGTCAGGGAGACCCAGTACTTC.

This clonotype was recorded at least ten times. The chain has TRBV2 and TRBJ2-7; tentative D call: TRBD2 (6 bases). The CDR3 length is 14 residues. CDR1 and CDR2 (germline): SNHLY, FYNNEI. The germline V and J ends were trimmed by 7 bases and 2 bases, with 15 bases remaining between them. The CDR3 spells CASTGTSRPYEQYF. The DNA of the CDR3 is TGTGCCAGCACCGGGACTTCCCGCCCCTACGAGCAGTACTTC. Drawing the rest from reference TRBV2 and TRBJ2-7, the complete variable domain is EPEVTQTPSHQVTQMGQEVILRCVPISNHLYFYWYRQILGQKVEFLVSFYNNEISEKSEIFDDQFSVERPDGSNFTLKIRSTKLEDSAMYFCASTGTSRPYEQYFGPGTRLTVT.